This T cell receptor (beta chain) comes out of a study of T cell responses to AZD1222 COVID-19 vaccine. In regard to this clone: Antigen unknown.

General study findings and limits: Just a handful of AZD1222 recipients were seropositive at baseline.

This CDR3 is 16 amino acids long. The table came from immunoSEQ multiplex PCR; TCRdb's copy has only in-frame clones and leaves some out. The sample includes 75,000 to 90,000 clones, around 84% seen only once; the top ten take 10% to 15%. The rearrangement uses TRBV21-1 and TRBJ1-6; the table gives TRBD1 as D, unverified against the DNA. TRBV21-1 is tagged as a pseudogene. Sequencing used peripheral blood, obtained on day 0 of AZD1222 vaccination. The source of this sequence is an adult in good health. CDR3 nucleotide sequence: TGTGCCAGCATCAACCTCCCGGGACAGGGGGTATCACCCCTCCACTTT. Protein sequence: CASINLPGQGVSPLHF.